This T cell receptor beta chain derives from a study of T cells in Graves' hyperthyroidism and ophthalmopathy. Using RNA transcripts as the source, TCR beta CDR3 regions were amplified. HTBI primers were used for first-round RT-PCR of the TCR CDR3. TCRdb ran MiXCR on the multiplex PCR reads and lists one entry per CDR3 protein. Of more than 550,000 distinct CDR3 sequences listed, approximately 18% are singletons. CDR1 and CDR2 (germline): DFQATT, SNEGSKA (reference sequence). This CDR3 region has 13 residues. This clonotype turned up a few times. One end of the junction varies from germline; a read error may be responsible.

Specimen: blood. The chain couples TRBV20-1 to TRBJ2-7; tentative D call: TRBD2 (6 bases). The TCR sequence derives from a woman aged 45-59 years with Graves' hyperthyroidism that later progressed to Graves' ophthalmopathy. CDR3 residues: CGAAGLGGYEQYF. The DNA of the CDR3 is TGCGGTGCTGCGGGACTCGGGGGATACGAGCAGTACTTC.